This T cell receptor (beta chain) is from a study of chronic HIV infection and antiretroviral therapy. This clonotype turned up a few times. TCRdb itself ran the 5' RACE reads through MiXCR, one entry per CDR3 protein. The data contain about 38,000 distinct CDR3 sequences, roughly 7.6% of them seen just once; the ten biggest clones take up roughly 2.8%. The receptor's source is an adult who had HIV and had not received antiretroviral therapy, or was an uninfected healthy control (not recorded which). Sequencing used peripheral blood.

The CDR3 bases are TGTGCCAGCAGTTACCGATTTCAAGAGACCCAGTACTTC. It translates to CASSYRFQETQYF. The V call is TRBV28, the J call TRBJ2-5, with unresolved D. V dropped 4 bases and J dropped 2 bases, with 8 bases sitting between them. Per germline, CDR1 MDHEN and CDR2 SYDVKM. The CDR3 length is 13 residues.